The 8 T cell receptor beta chains reported below all come from one sample, sequenced in a study of blood T cells in healthy people across ages. Using a J-beta primer mix together with a sample-barcoded 5' primer, a second PCR was run for about 6 to 11 cycles. TCRdb passed the 5' RACE reads through MiXCR, listing each CDR3 protein once. The repertoire consists of around 670,000 distinct CDR3 sequences, with about 30% occurring once and the leading ten covering about 15%. Sequencing was done on a sample of blood. The source is a woman older than 75 in good health.

This clonotype was picked up many times. The chain uses TRBV6-5 and TRBJ2-7; 11 bases agree with TRBD1. J gave up 5 bases and V 0 bases, and 9 bases lay outside the gene matches. From germline, CDR1 is MNHEY and CDR2 SVGAGI. CDR3 size: 17 residues. CDR3 protein: CASSYSRLDRGLHEQYF. The CDR3 nucleotides are TGTGCCAGCAGTTACTCGAGACTGGACAGGGGGCTACACGAGCAGTACTTC.

This clonotype was seen more than once but under ten times. A much more abundant neighbour one base away suggests this may be a read error. The V and J genes are TRBV11-2 and TRBJ2-1; perhaps D is TRBD1 or TRBD2 (5 bases each). Trimming left V 8 bases short and J 13 bases short, with 21 bases between. Germline CDR1 SGHAT, CDR2 FQNNGV. There are 13 residues in the CDR3. Here the CDR3 DNA reads TGTGCCAGCTCTCCCGGGATCCGACAGACCCAGTTCTTC. Encoded protein: CASSPGIRQTQFF.

The V call is TRBV4-2, the J call TRBJ2-1; perhaps D is TRBD1 or TRBD2 (7 bases each). Trimming took off 5 bases at V and 9 bases at J, with 17 bases between the two ends. The CDR3 totals 14 residues. The germline gives CDR1 LGHNA, CDR2 YNFKEQ. The CDR3 DNA sequence: TGTGCCAGCAGCTCATGGGGCAGGGGGGGTGAGCAGTTCTTC. Amino acid sequence: CASSSWGRGGEQFF.

The chain carries TRBV20-1 and TRBJ2-1; the match to TRBD2 covers 11 bases. The trim removed 0 bases at V and 0 bases at J, leaving 1 base unmatched. CDR1 and CDR2 (germline): DFQATT, SNEGSKA (reference sequence). The CDR3 is made up of 16 amino acids. CDR3 loop: CSARDLAGGSYNEQFF. The CDR3 coding sequence is TGCAGTGCTAGAGATCTAGCGGGAGGCTCCTACAATGAGCAGTTCTTC.

This clonotype was observed at least ten times. The rearrangement links TRBV9 to TRBJ2-7; unclear D gene. The CDR3 loop spans 16 amino acids. Germline V gives CDR1 SGDLS, CDR2 YYNGEE. The V gene lost 2 bases and the J gene lost 2 bases, with 17 bases spanning the gap. The CDR3 protein is CASSVSRKGPPYEQYF. Written as DNA, the CDR3 is TGTGCCAGCAGCGTGAGCCGCAAAGGTCCACCCTACGAGCAGTACTTC. Variable domain in full (rest from reference TRBV9 and TRBJ2-7): DSGVTQTPKHLITATGQRVTLRCSPRSGDLSVYWYQQSLDQGLQFLIQYYNGEERAKGNILERFSAQQFPDLHSELNLSSLELGDSALYFCASSVSRKGPPYEQYFGPGTRLTVT.

As for this clonotype: This could be a read error, since a much larger clone is one nucleotide away. The chain uses TRBV12-3 or TRBV12-4 and TRBJ2-7; D perhaps matches TRBD1 (6 bases). Trimming removed 2 bases at V and 7 bases at J, with 12 bases between. The CDR3 contains 13 residues. The CDR3 nucleotides read TGTGCCAGCAGTTTATACAGGGACAATGAGCAGTACTTC. Translated: CASSLYRDNEQYF.

This clonotype was seen a handful of times. At one boundary the junction diverges from the germline segment, which might be a read error. This sequence joins TRBV5-4 and TRBJ2-7; 11 bases agree with TRBD2. From germline, CDR1 is SGHNT and CDR2 YYREEE (reference sequence). CDR3 length equals 15 residues. CDR3 DNA sequence: TGTACCAGCAGCTCACGGACTAGCGGGTCCTACGAGCAGTACTTC. This encodes CTSSSRTSGSYEQYF.

The table lists this clonotype with many counts. CDR3 amino acids: CASSQNPTVQETQYF. Here the CDR3 DNA reads TGTGCCAGCAGCCAAAATCCAACTGTTCAAGAGACCCAGTACTTC. J is TRBJ2-5 and V is TRBV3-1; D is ambiguous. The germline V gene encodes CDR1 LGHDT and CDR2 YNNKEL (reference sequence). The CDR3 is made up of 15 amino acids. V lost 2 bases and J 2 bases, leaving 12 bases between the germline ends.